The 16 T cell receptor beta chains below all came from one sample that was sequenced in a study of CD8 T cells in Susac syndrome. An input of roughly 0.5 to 1 ug of RNA was subjected to reverse transcription using random hexamers. TCRdb re-called the immunoSEQ multiplex PCR reads with MiXCR, one entry per CDR3 protein. This table has 100,000 to 150,000 distinct CDR3 sequences, 80% to 85% appearing once. The specimen was CD8+ T cells from PBMCs. Receptors were obtained from a human donor with multiple sclerosis.

J is TRBJ1-2 and V is TRBV12-3 or TRBV12-4, with D uncertain. The V and J ends lost 10 bases and 4 bases respectively, with 13 bases between them. This CDR3 comprises 12 residues. The DNA for the CDR3 is TGTGCCATCATACGAAAGTTCTATGGCTACACCTTC. Protein sequence: CAIIRKFYGYTF.

The chain couples TRBV6-1 to TRBJ2-6, with a possible D match to TRBD1 (6 bases). Germline values: CDR1 MNHNS, CDR2 SASEGT. The CDR3 consists of 17 residues. V shed 8 bases and J shed 2 bases, with 19 bases lying between them. The CDR3 nucleotides are TGTGCCAGCTTCACTCGGCCCGGGACAACTGGGGCCAACGTCCTGACTTTC. Protein: CASFTRPGTTGANVLTF.

The chain carries TRBV30 and TRBJ2-2, with D maybe TRBD2 (5 bases). CDR3 length: 10 residues. Trimming took 8 bases from V and 7 from J, leaving 8 bases between them. Germline values: CDR1 GTSNPN, CDR2 SVGIG (reference sequence). CDR3 coding DNA: TGTGCCGCCCGGGGCGGGGAGCTGTTTTTT. The encoded protein is CAARGGELFF.

This chain joins TRBV27 and TRBJ2-5; TRBD1 matches 7 bases. With 5 bases clipped from V and 9 bases from J, the junction kept 6 bases outside the gene matches. This CDR3 contains 12 residues. Looked up from germline, CDR1 is MNHEY and CDR2 is SMNVEV (reference sequence). CDR3 sequence reads: CASSGQADAQYF. The CDR3 nucleotides read TGTGCCAGCAGTGGACAGGCGGACGCCCAGTACTTC.

The V gene is TRBV3-1, the J gene TRBJ2-2; 9 bases fit TRBD1. Trimming at V came to 2 bases and at J to 6 bases, leaving 4 bases not matched to a gene. CDR3 length: 15 residues. The V gene's germline CDR1 is LGHDT and CDR2 YNNKEL (reference sequence). CDR3: CASSQRTGVSGELFF. In DNA form, the CDR3 reads TGTGCCAGCAGCCAACGGACAGGGGTGTCCGGGGAGCTGTTTTTT.

This clonotype has only one observation. The chain employs TRBV4-2 and TRBJ2-1, with a weak D call TRBD1 (8 bases). Trimming shortened V by 2 bases and J by 8 bases, and 22 bases separated the two germline ends. Germline CDR1 and CDR2: LGHNA and YNFKEQ. This CDR3 has 17 residues. CDR3 sequence (DNA): TGTGCCAGCAGCCAATGGCCGACAGGGGCCCGGGAGGATGAGCAGTTCTTC. As protein: CASSQWPTGAREDEQFF.

The chain is built from TRBV20-1 and TRBJ2-4; a weak D match, TRBD1 (5 bases). Trimming stripped 3 bases from V and 3 bases from J, with 15 bases between. CDR3 length: 15 amino acids. From germline, CDR1 is DFQATT and CDR2 SNEGSKA (reference sequence). The CDR3 bases are TGCAGTGCTAGGGGGCCCCTAGGATTCAAAAACATTCAGTACTTC. Its protein is CSARGPLGFKNIQYF.

The chain is built from TRBV27 and TRBJ1-5; D uncertain. The CDR3 spans 18 residues. The germline V and J ends were trimmed by 0 bases and 5 bases, with 20 bases remaining between them. From germline, CDR1 is MNHEY and CDR2 SMNVEV (reference sequence). For the CDR3, the DNA is TGTGCCAGCAGTTTATCCCCCCCGTATCATGAGGGCTATCAGCCCCAGCATTTT. It codes for CASSLSPPYHEGYQPQHF.

With regard to this clonotype: Its ends do not fully match the called genes, so a read error is possible. The rearrangement joins TRBV29-1 to TRBJ2-2; TRBD2 might be the D (6 bases). Per germline, CDR1 SQVTM and CDR2 ANQGSEA. The CDR3 consists of 12 residues. CDR3 coding DNA: TGCAGCGTTGATCATCGTTCCGGGGGGCTGTTTTTT. It yields the protein CSVDHRSGGLFF.

The chain recombines TRBV29-1 with TRBJ2-2, with a possible D match to TRBD1 (5 bases). V shed 4 bases and J shed 6 bases, with 6 bases lying between them. CDR1 is SQVTM and CDR2 is ANQGSEA in the germline V gene. This CDR3 comprises 11 residues. CDR3 residues: CSVAGPGELFF. CDR3 bases: TGCAGCGTTGCAGGGCCCGGGGAGCTGTTTTTT.

The chain is built from TRBV2 and TRBJ2-2; D uncertain. Trimming cost V 5 bases and J 6 bases, with 25 bases left between them. CDR1 SNHLY and CDR2 FYNNEI come from the germline V gene. This CDR3 comprises 18 residues. The CDR3 DNA follows: TGTGCCAGCAGTCCCACCGGGCTACGACCCCTAAATGCCGGGGAGCTGTTTTTT. It codes for CASSPTGLRPLNAGELFF.

This chain links TRBV19 with TRBJ2-3; TRBD2 might be the D (5 bases). The germline V and J ends were trimmed by 1 base and 5 bases, with 13 bases remaining between them. This CDR3 comprises 15 residues. Looked up from germline, CDR1 is LNHDA and CDR2 is SQIVND (reference sequence). The CDR3 spells CASSIVWLAEDTQYF. CDR3 bases: TGTGCCAGTAGTATAGTGTGGCTAGCTGAAGATACGCAGTATTTT.

The V gene is TRBV5-1, the J gene TRBJ2-2; D perhaps matches TRBD1 (5 bases). The CDR3 length is 18 residues. The germline CDR1 and CDR2 sequences are SGHRS and YFSETQ. Trimming shortened V by 4 bases and J by 7 bases, and 26 bases separated the two germline ends. In DNA, the CDR3 is TGCGCCAGCAGCCCCTCCGACTTCCTACAGGTTTTCCTCGGGGAGCTGTTTTTT. Its protein is CASSPSDFLQVFLGELFF.

J is TRBJ2-1 and V is TRBV4-1; 10 bases align to TRBD2. The CDR3 spans 15 residues. Germline V gives CDR1 MGHRA, CDR2 YSYEKL. Losses at the gene ends were 1 base for V and 6 bases for J; bases not matched to a gene: 3. CDR3 nucleotide sequence: TGCGCCAGCAGCCAAGGAGCGGGGGGGGGCAATGAGCAGTTCTTC. Translation: CASSQGAGGGNEQFF.

The rearrangement joins TRBV30 to TRBJ2-3, with D tentatively TRBD2 (5 bases). The CDR3 contains 13 residues. The germline V gene encodes CDR1 GTSNPN and CDR2 SVGIG (reference sequence). Trimming left V 2 bases short and J 2 bases short, with 8 bases between. CDR3 DNA: TGTGCCTGGAGTAGCGGCGACACAGATACGCAGTATTTT. It specifies CAWSSGDTDTQYF.

This clonotype is a singleton in its sample. V is TRBV13 and J is TRBJ2-3; D may be TRBD2 (6 bases). Germline assignment: CDR1 PRHDT and CDR2 FYEKMQ (reference sequence). This CDR3 has 15 residues. V lost 7 bases and J 4 bases, leaving 18 bases between the germline ends. CDR3 amino acids: CASTRRSGVSDTQYF. For the CDR3, the DNA is TGTGCCAGCACCCGCCGGTCGGGAGTATCAGATACGCAGTATTTT.